This T cell receptor beta chain was retrieved from a study of breast tumors, draining lymph nodes, adjacent tissues. Each CDR3 protein is one row after TCRdb ran MiXCR on the multiplex PCR reads. The table includes some 120,000 distinct CDR3 sequences, 15% to 20% detected once. Breast cancer patients provided tissue from their axillary draining lymph nodes. Trimming took 5 bases from V and 2 from J, leaving 12 bases between them. The germline V gene encodes CDR1 SGHTA and CDR2 FQGTGA. CDR3 length: 15 residues. The origin of this receptor is a female donor with breast cancer. Some clones in this sample may be carry-over from other donors' samples. The specimen sequenced was axillary lymph node tissue. V is TRBV7-3 and J is TRBJ2-2; D may correspond to TRBD1 or TRBD2 (5 bases each). Here the CDR3 DNA reads TGTGCCAGCAGCGCGAACCGGGACAACACCGGGGAGCTGTTTTTT. This sequence encodes CASSANRDNTGELFF.